This TCR beta chain was retrieved from a study of blood T cell repertoires in COVID-19. About the study: Recovered status applied to Cohort 3 donors who had two consecutive negative PCRs. It also applied to those with clearance or with symptom resolution.

Participants had their cohort set by participant-reported clinical history. In the authors' workflow: The authors estimated nucleated cell counts from reference gene primer amplification. Profiled with immunoSEQ multiplex PCR; TCRdb holds only in-frame clones, not every one. That table supplies the V and J calls and clone size; D and trimming were determined from the DNA. The sample contains approximately 170,000 clones, 79% of which appear only once. The trim removed 9 bases at V and 6 bases at J, leaving 5 bases unmatched. The CDR3 is 13 amino acids. The V gene's germline CDR1 is LNHDA and CDR2 SQIVND (reference sequence).

The rearrangement links TRBV19 to TRBJ1-5; 10 positions match TRBD1. The TCR comes from a woman in her 70s in a cohort exposed to, infected with or recovered from COVID-19 (not recorded which). Sequenced: PBMCs or T cells enriched from blood (not recorded which). The CDR3 loop reads CASRDRGTQPQHF. The CDR3 DNA reads as TGTGCCAGCCGGGACAGGGGAACTCAGCCCCAGCATTTT.